This T cell receptor (beta chain) was sequenced in a study of blood T cell repertoires in COVID-19. Study background: There were acute and convalescent COVID-19 samples, and they came from the United States, Italy and Spain. PBMCs, B-cell-depleted T cells, or T cells were the source of the cDNA or gDNA that made up the material.

Trimming removed 8 bases from V and 6 bases from J, with 13 bases in between. Germline V lookup: CDR1 PRHDT, CDR2 FYEKMQ (reference sequence). CDR3 length: 12 residues. Original data processing: Researchers report that nucleated cell counts were estimated from reference gene primer amplification. Libraries were prepared by immunoSEQ multiplex PCR; TCRdb keeps only in-frame clonotypes and omits some of them. V and J calls and clone size are those listed in that table; D and trimming were worked out from the DNA. The table shows approximately 150,000 clones, with 70% to 90% occurring only once. The sample consisted of peripheral blood. This clonotype was sampled from a human donor in a cohort sampled during active COVID-19. This chain connects TRBV13 to TRBJ1-1; D remains ambiguous. The CDR3: CASLLAKSEAFF. The CDR3 DNA reads as TGTGCCAGCCTGCTCGCTAAGTCTGAAGCTTTCTTT.